Shown below are 10 T cell receptor beta chains from a single sample sequenced in a study of cytomegalovirus exposure and HLA in healthy donors. Primers for the PCR totalled 60 Vbeta and 13 Jbeta. Method: immunoSEQ multiplex PCR; TCRdb's copy keeps in-frame clones and lacks some. The data show some 180,000 clones, with around 75% seen just once and approximately 2.9% held by the top ten. Sequences were obtained from PBMCs. All receptors derive from a female donor in good health and CMV-seronegative.

The chain employs TRBV11-3 and TRBJ2-7, with D tentatively TRBD1 (9 bases). Germline values: CDR1 SGHNT, CDR2 YENEEA. V lost 1 base and J 5 bases, leaving 18 bases between the germline ends. This CDR3 spans 16 amino acids. Written as DNA, the CDR3 is TGTGCCAGCAGCTTAGGCGGGGGGACAGGGACCCACGAGCAGTACTTC. Its translation: CASSLGGGTGTHEQYF.

The genes are TRBV13 and TRBJ2-5; maybe TRBD2 (7 bases). The CDR3 has 14 residues. Germline values: CDR1 PRHDT, CDR2 FYEKMQ (reference sequence). Deletions cut 5 bases from V and 4 bases from J, with 14 bases between. The CDR3 DNA reads as TGTGCCAGCAGCCAGAGGGGGGGCGGAGAGACCCAGTACTTC. Translation gives CASSQRGGGETQYF.

The rearrangement joins TRBV7-9 to TRBJ2-3; 9 nucleotides line up with TRBD1. The germline gives CDR1 SEHNR, CDR2 FQNEAQ (reference sequence). V lost 5 bases, J lost 0 bases, and 6 bases stayed unmatched. CDR3 length: 16 residues. Here the CDR3 reads CASSPTGGVSTDTQYF. The CDR3 region has the DNA TGTGCCAGCAGCCCTACAGGGGGCGTTAGCACAGATACGCAGTATTTT. The variable domain in full, with the rest retrieved from reference TRBV7-9 and TRBJ2-3, is DTGVSQNPRHKITKRGQNVTFRCDPISEHNRLYWYRQTLGQGPEFLTYFQNEAQLEKSRLLSDRFSAERPKGSFSTLEIQRTEQGDSAMYLCASSPTGGVSTDTQYFGPGTRLTVL.

The chain joins TRBV2 to TRBJ1-2, with 8 bases matching TRBD1. CDR3 length equals 14 residues. The germline V gene encodes CDR1 SNHLY and CDR2 FYNNEI. The V gene end was trimmed by 1 base and the J gene end by 6 bases; junction bases not matched to a gene: 4. The CDR3 sequence is CASSEDRGWDGYTF. The CDR3 DNA follows: TGTGCCAGCAGTGAAGACAGGGGGTGGGATGGCTACACCTTC.

The chain couples TRBV2 to TRBJ2-1; 13 nucleotides agree with TRBD2. After removal of 5 bases from V and 8 bases from J, the junction contained 9 bases not matched to a gene. Per the germline V gene, CDR1 is SNHLY and CDR2 is FYNNEI. This CDR3 contains 16 residues. In DNA, the CDR3 is TGTGCCAGCAGTTACCCGGGACTAGCGGGATATGATGAGCAGTTCTTC. Protein product: CASSYPGLAGYDEQFF.

The chain couples TRBV5-1 to TRBJ2-1; TRBD2 matches at 9 bases. Germline CDR1 SGHRS, CDR2 YFSETQ. The CDR3 runs 15 residues. The ends lost 4 bases at V and 8 bases at J; junction bases unmatched: 10. CDR3 DNA: TGCGCCAGCAGCATCTCTCGCGGGGGGGCCGATGAGCAGTTCTTC. This gives the protein CASSISRGGADEQFF.

The rearrangement links TRBV5-6 to TRBJ2-3, with TRBD1 identical over 11 bases. Germline trimming cut 4 bases from V and 6 bases from J; bases unmatched to any gene: 10. Germline V gene sequence: CDR1 SGHDT, CDR2 YYEEEE. The CDR3 runs 16 residues. The DNA for the CDR3 is TGTGCCAGCAGCCCCGTCCCGGGACAGGGGGGTGATACGCAGTATTTT. Translating gives CASSPVPGQGGDTQYF. The variable domain in full, completed from reference TRBV5-6 and TRBJ2-3, reads DAGVTQSPTHLIKTRGQQVTLRCSPKSGHDTVSWYQQALGQGPQFIFQYYEEEERQRGNFPDRFSGHQFPNYSSELNVNALLLGDSALYLCASSPVPGQGGDTQYFGPGTRLTVL.

The rearrangement links TRBV6-5 to TRBJ2-2; D is perhaps TRBD1 (5 bases). The CDR3 extends over 14 amino acids. The germline CDR1 and CDR2 sequences are MNHEY and SVGAGI. V was shortened by 10 bases and J by 5 bases, with 17 bases between the two germline ends. The CDR3 nucleotides are TGTGCCACCCACTCCAGGGCGCGGACCGGGGAGCTGTTTTTT. It translates to CATHSRARTGELFF.

The rearrangement links TRBV5-6 to TRBJ1-5; the D gene is possibly TRBD1 (5 bases). From germline, CDR1 is SGHDT and CDR2 YYEEEE. The V gene lost 0 bases and the J gene lost 4 bases, with 8 bases spanning the gap. CDR3 length: 14 residues. The CDR3 coding sequence is TGTGCCAGCAGCTTGGTAGGGGAAAATCAGCCCCAGCATTTT. Protein sequence: CASSLVGENQPQHF.

This chain's CDR3 is CASSLGDKWAEAFF. In DNA form, the CDR3 reads TGTGCCAGCAGCTTAGGAGACAAGTGGGCTGAAGCTTTCTTT. The V and J genes are TRBV7-9 and TRBJ1-1; D gene ambiguous. V lost 1 base, J lost 6 bases, and 12 bases lay in between. CDR3 length: 14 residues. CDR1 and CDR2 from the germline V gene are SEHNR and FQNEAQ (reference sequence).